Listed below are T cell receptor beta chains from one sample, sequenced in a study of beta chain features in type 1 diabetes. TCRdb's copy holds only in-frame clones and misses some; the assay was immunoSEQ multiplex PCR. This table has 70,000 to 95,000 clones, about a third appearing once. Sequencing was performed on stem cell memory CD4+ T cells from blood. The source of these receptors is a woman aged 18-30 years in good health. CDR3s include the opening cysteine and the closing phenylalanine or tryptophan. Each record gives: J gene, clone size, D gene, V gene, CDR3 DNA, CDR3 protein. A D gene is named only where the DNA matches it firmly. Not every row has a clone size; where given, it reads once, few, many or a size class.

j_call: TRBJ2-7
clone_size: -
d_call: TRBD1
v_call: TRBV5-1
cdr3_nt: TGCGCCAGCAGCTGGGACAGGGGGGGCGAGCAGTACTTC
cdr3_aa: CASSWDRGGEQYF

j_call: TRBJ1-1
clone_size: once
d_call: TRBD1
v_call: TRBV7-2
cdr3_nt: TGTGCCAGCAGCCTTGGGACAGGGAGGTCGCGCACTGAAGCTTTCTTT
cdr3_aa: CASSLGTGRSRTEAFF

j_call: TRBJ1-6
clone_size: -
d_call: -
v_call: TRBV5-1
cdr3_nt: TGCGCCAGCAGCTTCAGGGAGGGCCATTCACCCCTCCACTTT
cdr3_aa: CASSFREGHSPLHF

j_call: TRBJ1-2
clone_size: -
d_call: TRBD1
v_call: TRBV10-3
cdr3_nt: TGTGCCATAGGGGACAGGGGGCCCGGCTACACCTTC
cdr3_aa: CAIGDRGPGYTF

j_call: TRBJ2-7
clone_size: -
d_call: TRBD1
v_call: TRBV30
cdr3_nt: TGTGCCTGGAGAAACCCGGGACAGCCCACCTACGAGCAGTACTTC
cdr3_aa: CAWRNPGQPTYEQYF

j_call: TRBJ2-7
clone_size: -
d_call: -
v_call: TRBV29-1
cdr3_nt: TGCAGCGTGATACCGGACGGCCGGAGGGTACCTTACGAGCAGTACTTC
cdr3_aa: CSVIPDGRRVPYEQYF

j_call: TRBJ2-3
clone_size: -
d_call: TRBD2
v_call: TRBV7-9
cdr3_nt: TGTGCCAGCAGCCTCGGCCTAGCGGGACGGACAGATACGCAGTATTTT
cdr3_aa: CASSLGLAGRTDTQYF

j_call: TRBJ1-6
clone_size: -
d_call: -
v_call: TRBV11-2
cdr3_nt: TGTGCCAGCAGCTTAGAGCGGAATTCACCCCTCCACTTT
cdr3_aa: CASSLERNSPLHF

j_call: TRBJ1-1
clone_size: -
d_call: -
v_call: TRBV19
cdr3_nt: TGTGCCAGTAGTATAGATTCCGGGAAGGGAAACACTGAAGCTTTCTTT
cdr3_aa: CASSIDSGKGNTEAFF

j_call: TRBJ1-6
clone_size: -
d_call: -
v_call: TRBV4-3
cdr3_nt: TGCGCCAGCAGCCGACAGGCCCATTCACCCCTCCACTTT
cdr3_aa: CASSRQAHSPLHF

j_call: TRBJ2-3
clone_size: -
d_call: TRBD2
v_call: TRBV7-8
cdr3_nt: TGTGCCAGCAGTGCGGCTAGCGGGAGAGATACGCAGTATTTT
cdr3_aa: CASSAASGRDTQYF

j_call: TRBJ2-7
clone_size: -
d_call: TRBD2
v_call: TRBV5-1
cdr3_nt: TGCGCCAGCAGCTTTTTGGCGGGAGATAGGTACGAGCAGTACTTC
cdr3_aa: CASSFLAGDRYEQYF

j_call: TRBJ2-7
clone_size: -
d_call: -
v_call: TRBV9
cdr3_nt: TGTGCCAGCAGCGTAGATCCCGGGGCGGGGTACGAGCAGTACTTC
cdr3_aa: CASSVDPGAGYEQYF

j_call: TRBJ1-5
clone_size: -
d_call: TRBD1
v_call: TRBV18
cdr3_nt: TGTGCCAGCGGTCCGGGACAGAGCAATCAGCCCCAGCATTTT
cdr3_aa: CASGPGQSNQPQHF

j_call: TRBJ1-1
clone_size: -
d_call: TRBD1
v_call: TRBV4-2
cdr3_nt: TGTGCCAGCAGCAAGGACAGGGGCGCGAACACTGAAGCTTTCTTT
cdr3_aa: CASSKDRGANTEAFF

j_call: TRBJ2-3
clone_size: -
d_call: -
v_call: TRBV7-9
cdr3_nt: TGTGCCAGCAGCTTAACCTCTCCGACTCAGTTAGAGTATTTT
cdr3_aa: CASSLTSPTQLEYF

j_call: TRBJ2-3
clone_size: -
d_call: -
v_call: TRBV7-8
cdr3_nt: TGTGCCAGCAGCCCAGAAGTTTATACGCAGTATTTT
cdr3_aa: CASSPEVYTQYF

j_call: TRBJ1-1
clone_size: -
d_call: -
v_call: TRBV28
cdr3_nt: TGTGCCAGCAGTCCGTCCCGCGGCGGCTCTAGGGAGGGTGAAGCTTTCTTT
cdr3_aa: CASSPSRGGSREGEAFF

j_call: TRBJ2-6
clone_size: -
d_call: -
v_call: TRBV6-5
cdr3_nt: TGTGCCAGCCAGGGGATAGACTCTGGGGCCAACGTCCTGACTTTC
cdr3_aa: CASQGIDSGANVLTF

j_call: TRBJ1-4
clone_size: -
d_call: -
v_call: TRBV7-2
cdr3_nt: TGTGCCAGCAGCCTCGGGAGGGGAAGGGAAAAACTGTTTTTT
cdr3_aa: CASSLGRGREKLFF

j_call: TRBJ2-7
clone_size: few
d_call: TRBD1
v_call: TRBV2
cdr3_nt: TGTGCCAGCGACAGGGCCTACGAGCAGTACTTC
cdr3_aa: CASDRAYEQYF

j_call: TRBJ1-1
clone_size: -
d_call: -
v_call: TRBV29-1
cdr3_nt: TGCATCGTAAGGAGGGAAATGAACACTGAAGCTTTCTTT
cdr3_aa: CIVRREMNTEAFF

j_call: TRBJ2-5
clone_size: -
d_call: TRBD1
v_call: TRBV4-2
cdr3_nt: TGTGCCAGCAGCCAACTGGACAGGGAAGAAGAGACCCAGTACTTC
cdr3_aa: CASSQLDREEETQYF

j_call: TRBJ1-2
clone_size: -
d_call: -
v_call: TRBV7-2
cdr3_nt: TGTGCCAGCAGCTTGGGAGGGGTCCTGGGCTACACCTTC
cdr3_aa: CASSLGGVLGYTF

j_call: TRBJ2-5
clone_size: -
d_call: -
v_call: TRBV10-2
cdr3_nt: TGCGCCAGCAGACTTAGCGCCCAAGAGACCCAGTACTTC
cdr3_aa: CASRLSAQETQYF

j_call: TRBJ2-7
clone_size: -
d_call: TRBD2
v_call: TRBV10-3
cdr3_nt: TGTGCCATCAACCCGGGACTAGCGTCTTACGAGCAGTACTTC
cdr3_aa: CAINPGLASYEQYF

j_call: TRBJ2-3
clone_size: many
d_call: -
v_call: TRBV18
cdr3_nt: TGTGCCAGCTCACCATCACAGGGAGGGAGCACAGATACGCAGTATTTT
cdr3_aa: CASSPSQGGSTDTQYF

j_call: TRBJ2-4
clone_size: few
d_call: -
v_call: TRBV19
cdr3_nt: TGTGCCAGTTCCCTCGACAGCATTCAGTACTTC
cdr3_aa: CASSLDSIQYF

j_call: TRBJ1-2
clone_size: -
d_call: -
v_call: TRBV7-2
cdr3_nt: TGTGCCAGCACCAGTCAGGGGCGTGGGGGCTACACCTTC
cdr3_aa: CASTSQGRGGYTF

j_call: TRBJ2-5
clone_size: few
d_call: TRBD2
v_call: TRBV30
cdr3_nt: TGTGCCTGGAACCTAGCGGGGGGGCCGGCCCAGTACTTC
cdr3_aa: CAWNLAGGPAQYF

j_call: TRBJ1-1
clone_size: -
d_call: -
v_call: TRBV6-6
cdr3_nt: TGTGCCAGCAAAACAGGGACGAACACTGAAGCTTTCTTT
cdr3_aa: CASKTGTNTEAFF

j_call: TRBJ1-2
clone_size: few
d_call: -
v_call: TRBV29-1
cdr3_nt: TGCAGCACGGGGGGGGGAAACTATGGCTACACCTTC
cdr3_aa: CSTGGGNYGYTF

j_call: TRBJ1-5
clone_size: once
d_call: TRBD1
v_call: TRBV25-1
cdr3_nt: TGTGCCAGACACAGGGGGAAGTCTAGCAATCAGCCCCAGCATTTT
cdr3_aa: CARHRGKSSNQPQHF

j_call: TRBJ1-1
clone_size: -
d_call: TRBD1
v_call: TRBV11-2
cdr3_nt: TGTGCCAGCAGCCTCGACAGGGGTACGGCTGAAGCTTTCTTT
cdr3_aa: CASSLDRGTAEAFF

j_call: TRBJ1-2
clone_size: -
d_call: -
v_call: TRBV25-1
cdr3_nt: TGTGCCAGCCCCGCGGGGGGCCCGAAAGCTAACTATGGCTACACCTTC
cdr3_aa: CASPAGGPKANYGYTF

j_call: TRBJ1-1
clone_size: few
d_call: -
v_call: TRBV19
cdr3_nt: TGTGCCAGTAGTCTGAGGTGGACTGAAGCTTTCTTT
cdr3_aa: CASSLRWTEAFF

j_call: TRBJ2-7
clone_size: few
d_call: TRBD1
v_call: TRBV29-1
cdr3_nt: TGCAGCGAAAGGACAGGATCTACCTACGAGCAGTACTTC
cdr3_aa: CSERTGSTYEQYF

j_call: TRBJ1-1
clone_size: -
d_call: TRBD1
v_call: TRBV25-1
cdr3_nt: TGTGCCAGCAAACGGGAGGGGGCTGGCGGCCTCACTGAAGCTTTCTTT
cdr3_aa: CASKREGAGGLTEAFF

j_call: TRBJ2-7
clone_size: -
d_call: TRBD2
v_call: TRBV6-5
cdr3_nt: TGTGCCAGCACCTACCCTCTGGGACTAGCGGACGAGCAGTACTTC
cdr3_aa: CASTYPLGLADEQYF

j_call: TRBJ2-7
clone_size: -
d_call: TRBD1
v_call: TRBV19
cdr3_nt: TGTGCCAGTAGTAAGGACAGGGAATTCGAGCAGTACTTC
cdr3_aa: CASSKDREFEQYF

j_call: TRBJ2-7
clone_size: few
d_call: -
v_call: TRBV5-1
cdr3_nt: TGCGCCAGCAGCTTGGCTCGAGGGATGGGCCGCTCCTACGAGCAGTACTTC
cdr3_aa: CASSLARGMGRSYEQYF

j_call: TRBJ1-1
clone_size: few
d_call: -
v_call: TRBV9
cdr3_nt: TGTGCCAGCAGCGTAGTGACAGTCAACACTGAAGCTTTCTTT
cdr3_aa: CASSVVTVNTEAFF

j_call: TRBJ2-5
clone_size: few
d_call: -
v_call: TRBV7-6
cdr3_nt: TGTGCCAGCAGCTTCCAGGCCGGGAAAGAGACCCAGTACTTC
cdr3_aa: CASSFQAGKETQYF

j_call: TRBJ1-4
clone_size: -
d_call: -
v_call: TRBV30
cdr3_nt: TGTGCCTGGAGTGTGGGGAGCTCACAGCTGTTTTTT
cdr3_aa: CAWSVGSSQLFF

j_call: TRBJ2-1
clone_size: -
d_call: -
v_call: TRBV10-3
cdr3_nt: TGTGCCATCAGTGAACACCCCGGGGATGAGCAGTTCTTC
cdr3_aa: CAISEHPGDEQFF

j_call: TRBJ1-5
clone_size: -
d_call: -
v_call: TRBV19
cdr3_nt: TGTGCCAGTAGTATGACAGGTACTAATAGCAATCAGCCCCAGCATTTT
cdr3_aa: CASSMTGTNSNQPQHF

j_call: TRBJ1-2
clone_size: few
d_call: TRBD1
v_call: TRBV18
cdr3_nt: TGTGCCAGCTCGGGACAGGGGGGCTACACCTTC
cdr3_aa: CASSGQGGYTF

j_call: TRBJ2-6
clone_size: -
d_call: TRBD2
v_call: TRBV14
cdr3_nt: TGTGCCAGCAGCCCCCCTAGCGGATCCTCTGGGGCCAACGTCCTGACTTTC
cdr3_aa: CASSPPSGSSGANVLTF

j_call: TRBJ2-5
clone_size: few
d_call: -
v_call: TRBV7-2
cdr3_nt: TGTGCCAGCAGCTTAGCCCCACCTCGGGGGACCCAGTACTTC
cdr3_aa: CASSLAPPRGTQYF

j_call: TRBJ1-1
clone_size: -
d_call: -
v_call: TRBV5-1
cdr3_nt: TGCGCCAGCAGCTCGCAGGTCGAAGCTTTCTTT
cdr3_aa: CASSSQVEAFF

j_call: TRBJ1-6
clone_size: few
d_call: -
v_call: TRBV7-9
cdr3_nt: TGTGCCAGCAGCTTAGACGGGAATTCACCCCTCCACTTT
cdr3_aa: CASSLDGNSPLHF

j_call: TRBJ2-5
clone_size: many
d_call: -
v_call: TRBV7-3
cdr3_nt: TGTGCCAGCAGCGCGCCGACTAGAGTTCAGGAGACCCAGTACTTC
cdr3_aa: CASSAPTRVQETQYF

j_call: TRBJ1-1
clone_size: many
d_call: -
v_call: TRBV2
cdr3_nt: TGTGCCAGCAGTAAGGAGAGAAACACTGAAGCTTTCTTT
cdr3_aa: CASSKERNTEAFF

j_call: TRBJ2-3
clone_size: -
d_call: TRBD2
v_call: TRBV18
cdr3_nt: TGTGCCAGCTCACCACCGCTAGCGGGAGGATCTAGCACAGATACGCAGTATTTT
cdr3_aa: CASSPPLAGGSSTDTQYF